One sample yielded the 30 T cell receptor beta chains listed below, sequenced in a study of cytomegalovirus exposure and HLA in healthy donors. Method: immunoSEQ multiplex PCR; TCRdb's copy keeps in-frame clones and lacks some. The top ten clones hold about an eighth of a sample with about 200,000 clones, 65% to 90% of them seen once. Sequenced sample: PBMCs. Every receptor here comes from a woman in her 30s in good health and CMV-seropositive.

This chain links TRBV2 with TRBJ1-2, with TRBD1 identical over 9 bases. Trimming took 5 bases from V and 7 from J; bases not matched to a gene: 17. This CDR3 region has 17 residues. Germline CDR1 SNHLY, CDR2 FYNNEI. CDR3 protein: CASSPTTGGQGLGGYTF. Here the CDR3 DNA reads TGTGCCAGCAGTCCTACGACCGGGGGACAGGGATTGGGTGGCTACACCTTC.

A few counts support this clone. This chain joins TRBV30 and TRBJ2-7; weak D call: TRBD2 (6 bases). Per germline, CDR1 GTSNPN and CDR2 SVGIG (reference sequence). V lost 6 bases and J lost 0, with 18 bases in between. The CDR3 has 15 residues. Here the CDR3 DNA reads TGTGCCTGTCGGCGGGGTATATCGTTCTCCTACGAGCAGTACTTC. Translating it yields CACRRGISFSYEQYF.

In its sample, this clone was seen a few times. V gene TRBV5-4 combines with J gene TRBJ2-5, with a tentative D call TRBD1 (5 bases). Trimming removed 0 bases at V and 2 bases at J, with 8 bases between. The CDR3 is 14 amino acids. Germline CDR1 reads SGHNT; CDR2 reads YYREEE (reference sequence). The CDR3 loop reads CASSLGRQQETQYF. CDR3 nucleotides: TGTGCCAGCAGCTTGGGGAGACAGCAAGAGACCCAGTACTTC.

The chain employs TRBV6-5 and TRBJ1-1; 7 bases fit TRBD1. V lost 2 bases and J lost 4; bases outside the gene matches: 4. The CDR3 contains 14 residues. Germline CDR1 MNHEY, CDR2 SVGAGI. The chain's CDR3 is CASSYRRGTTEAFF. CDR3 nucleotide sequence: TGTGCCAGCAGTTACCGCAGGGGGACCACTGAAGCTTTCTTT.

This clone was seen just once. The CDR3 loop reads CASSLGSWGGGASTEAFF. CDR3 in DNA: TGTGCCAGCAGCTTAGGTAGCTGGGGAGGGGGAGCGTCCACTGAAGCTTTCTTT. The chain combines TRBV7-6 with TRBJ1-1; maybe TRBD1 (6 bases). The germline V gene encodes CDR1 SGHVS and CDR2 FNYEAQ. This CDR3 comprises 18 residues. V was trimmed by 1 base and J by 4 bases, leaving 22 bases between them.

The chain employs TRBV7-9 and TRBJ2-1; perhaps TRBD2 as D (5 bases). V lost 1 base to trimming and J lost 5 bases, with 12 bases between them. Germline V lookup: CDR1 SEHNR, CDR2 FQNEAQ (reference sequence). The CDR3 contains 15 residues. The CDR3 DNA is TGTGCCAGCAGCTTAGGGGGATTTAGCGACAATGAGCAGTTCTTC. Its protein is CASSLGGFSDNEQFF.

This clone was counted many times. The chain couples TRBV9 to TRBJ2-1; TRBD2 matches at 10 bases. Losses at the gene ends were 4 bases for V and 1 base for J; bases not matched to a gene: 2. From germline, CDR1 is SGDLS and CDR2 YYNGEE. The CDR3 has 15 residues. Here the CDR3 DNA reads TGTGCCAGCAGCCTAGCGGGAGTATCCTACAATGAGCAGTTCTTC. Its protein product is CASSLAGVSYNEQFF.

The rearrangement uses TRBV7-9 and TRBJ2-7, with 7 bases identical to TRBD1. The junction had 13 bases not matched to a gene; V was cut back by 5 bases and J by 6 bases. The germline CDR1 and CDR2 sequences are SEHNR and FQNEAQ (reference sequence). The CDR3 runs to 15 residues. The CDR3 nucleotides are TGTGCCAGCAGCATGGGGGTTAGGGGGCTACGCGAGCAGTACTTC. It codes for CASSMGVRGLREQYF.

The J gene is TRBJ2-5, the V gene TRBV7-3, with 9 bases matching TRBD2. After removal of 5 bases from V and 5 bases from J, the junction contained 6 bases not matched to a gene. This CDR3 is 14 amino acids long. Germline loops: CDR1 SGHTA, CDR2 FQGTGA. The DNA for the CDR3 is TGTGCCAGCAGCCCGGGACTAGCTGGGGAGACCCAGTACTTC. Translation: CASSPGLAGETQYF.

The rearrangement joins TRBV29-1 to TRBJ1-1; 8 bases line up with TRBD1. The CDR3 is 13 residues long. The V gene's germline CDR1 is SQVTM and CDR2 ANQGSEA. Losses at the gene ends were 7 bases for V and 7 bases for J; bases not matched to a gene: 11. CDR3 nucleotides: TGCAGCGCCAAACTAGACAGGGGCCTTGAAGCTTTCTTT. Encoded protein: CSAKLDRGLEAFF.

The V call is TRBV6-4, the J call TRBJ1-1; perhaps TRBD1 as D (6 bases). The V gene lost 2 bases and the J gene lost 5 bases, with 9 bases spanning the gap. Looked up from germline, CDR1 is MRHNA and CDR2 is SNTAGT. The CDR3 length is 13 residues. The CDR3, as DNA: TGTGCCAGCAGTGACCTGAGGGGGACTGAAGCTTTCTTT. Protein product: CASSDLRGTEAFF.

The chain has TRBV15 and TRBJ2-1; D not certain. CDR3 length: 14 residues. Germline values: CDR1 LNHNV, CDR2 YYDKDF (reference sequence). V shed 3 bases and J shed 5 bases, with 11 bases lying between them. Here the CDR3 reads CATSSVEDNNEQFF. CDR3 bases: TGTGCCACCAGCAGCGTAGAAGATAACAATGAGCAGTTCTTC.

The rearrangement uses TRBV19 and TRBJ2-7; the D gene is possibly TRBD1 (6 bases). Germline CDR1 reads LNHDA; CDR2 reads SQIVND (reference sequence). CDR3 length: 14 residues. Trimming shortened V by 5 bases and J by 2 bases, and 13 bases separated the two germline ends. The CDR3 here is CASSPLQGTYEQYF. The CDR3 bases are TGTGCCAGTAGTCCCCTACAGGGAACCTACGAGCAGTACTTC. Variable domain in full (rest from reference TRBV19 and TRBJ2-7): DGGITQSPKYLFRKEGQNVTLSCEQNLNHDAMYWYRQDPGQGLRLIYYSQIVNDFQKGDIAEGYSVSREKKESFPLTVTSAQKNPTAFYLCASSPLQGTYEQYFGPGTRLTVT.

This rearrangement joins TRBV30 to TRBJ1-5; D is possibly TRBD1 (5 bases). Between the trimmed V and J ends, which lost 2 bases and 0 bases, there was a span of 11 bases. The CDR3 sequence is 15 residues long. Looked up from germline, CDR1 is GTSNPN and CDR2 is SVGIG (reference sequence). CDR3 coding DNA: TGTGCCTGGAGTCAGGGATCTTATAGCAATCAGCCCCAGCATTTT. Translation gives CAWSQGSYSNQPQHF.

This rearrangement joins TRBV18 to TRBJ1-1, with D maybe TRBD1 (5 bases). Germline CDR1 reads KGHSH; CDR2 reads LQKENI. Between the trimmed V and J ends, which lost 4 bases and 3 bases, there was a span of 12 bases. The CDR3 sequence is 14 residues long. This CDR3 is CASSQSGGDTEAFF. In DNA form, the CDR3 reads TGTGCCAGCTCACAGTCGGGGGGGGACACTGAAGCTTTCTTT.

Only one count was recorded for this clone. The CDR3 DNA reads as TGTGCCAGCAGCGCCGGGACAGCTGTTGAAGCTTTCTTT. This encodes CASSAGTAVEAFF. This sequence joins TRBV9 and TRBJ1-1, with TRBD1 matching 7 bases. V dropped 3 bases and J dropped 7; count of bases not matched to a gene: 6. Germline assignment: CDR1 SGDLS and CDR2 YYNGEE. The CDR3 extends over 13 amino acids.

The V call is TRBV27, the J call TRBJ2-2; 11 bases align to TRBD2. The trim removed 5 bases at V and 7 bases at J, leaving 12 bases unmatched. CDR1 MNHEY and CDR2 SMNVEV come from the germline V gene (reference sequence). The length of the CDR3 is 17 residues. Here the CDR3 reads CASSKIGLAGRSGELFF. Written as DNA, the CDR3 is TGTGCCAGCAGTAAGATAGGACTAGCGGGTCGGAGCGGGGAGCTGTTTTTT.

This clone was observed once. The rearrangement links TRBV2 to TRBJ1-2, with D possibly being TRBD1 (5 bases). Germline lookup yields CDR1 SNHLY and CDR2 FYNNEI. V dropped 4 bases and J dropped 6 bases, with 12 bases sitting between them. The CDR3 length is 13 residues. The CDR3 spells CASSVLGQNGYTF. DNA of the CDR3: TGTGCCAGCAGTGTGTTGGGGCAGAATGGCTACACCTTC.

V usage is TRBV19 and J usage is TRBJ2-3, with TRBD1 identical over 9 bases. V shed 6 bases and J 11 bases; nucleotides not matched to a gene: 18. This CDR3 is built from 16 residues. CDR1 and CDR2 from the germline V gene are LNHDA and SQIVND (reference sequence). DNA of the CDR3: TGTGCCAGTAGAAGTACCGGGACAGGGAACTACCAGGGGCAGTATTTT. Protein product: CASRSTGTGNYQGQYF.

The J gene is TRBJ2-7, the V gene TRBV10-3; weak D call: TRBD1 (6 bases). This CDR3 has 13 amino acids. Germline CDR1 is ENHRY and CDR2 is SYGVKD. Trimming removed 8 bases from V and 1 base from J, with 12 bases in between. The CDR3 DNA follows: TGTGCCATCGCCAGGGACATATCCTACGAGCAGTACTTC. It is translated as CAIARDISYEQYF.

The chain links TRBV28 to TRBJ2-1; 9 bases match TRBD1. Trimming removed 6 bases from V and 9 bases from J; junction bases left unmatched: 6. The CDR3 loop spans 13 amino acids. Germline V gene sequence: CDR1 MDHEN, CDR2 SYDVKM. DNA for the CDR3: TGTGCCAGCAGGACCGGGACAGGGCTTGAGCAGTTCTTC. Protein: CASRTGTGLEQFF.

The V and J genes are TRBV29-1 and TRBJ1-1; D remains ambiguous. This CDR3 has 11 amino acids. V lost 3 bases to trimming and J lost 11 bases, with 13 bases between them. The germline CDR1 and CDR2 sequences are SQVTM and ANQGSEA. This CDR3 reads CSVDSGINAFF. In DNA form, the CDR3 reads TGCAGCGTTGATTCCGGGATAAACGCTTTCTTT.

V gene TRBV6-1 combines with J gene TRBJ1-1; D is ambiguous. This CDR3 has 13 residues. The germline V and J ends were trimmed by 5 bases and 1 base, with 8 bases remaining between them. Germline V lookup: CDR1 MNHNS, CDR2 SASEGT. The DNA for the CDR3 is TGTGCCAGCAGTCAGTTCCCGAACACTGAAGCTTTCTTT. Translated: CASSQFPNTEAFF.

The chain recombines TRBV7-2 with TRBJ2-7, with TRBD2 matching over 7 bases. Trimming took 5 bases from V and 7 from J; bases not matched to a gene: 8. The CDR3 runs to 13 residues. Germline loops: CDR1 SGHTA, CDR2 FQGNSA. The CDR3 reads CASSRGDVREQYF. The CDR3 DNA reads TGTGCCAGCAGCCGGGGGGATGTGAGGGAGCAGTACTTC.

This chain connects TRBV5-8 to TRBJ1-1; a possible D gene is TRBD1 (5 bases). The germline V gene has CDR1 SGHTS and CDR2 YDEGEE. The CDR3 loop spans 15 amino acids. V was shortened by 3 bases and J by 6 bases, with 18 bases between the two germline ends. CDR3 residues: CASSWRGTGGSEAFF. CDR3 nucleotide sequence: TGTGCCAGCAGCTGGCGGGGGACCGGCGGGTCTGAAGCTTTCTTT.

This clone was counted a few times. The rearrangement uses TRBV6-1 and TRBJ2-7, with D maybe TRBD1 (6 bases). The CDR3 has 12 residues. V was cut by 5 bases and J by 5 bases, with 10 bases left in between. CDR1 is MNHNS and CDR2 is SASEGT in the germline V gene. CDR3 sequence (DNA): TGTGCCAGCAGTCCACAGGGAGACGAGCAGTACTTC. It specifies CASSPQGDEQYF.

The genes are TRBV9 and TRBJ1-1; D is unclear. The V gene's germline CDR1 is SGDLS and CDR2 YYNGEE. This CDR3 comprises 15 residues. V was cut by 2 bases and J by 2 bases, with 13 bases left in between. The DNA of the CDR3 is TGTGCCAGCAGCGTTGAAGTCAACAGAAACACTGAAGCTTTCTTT. Translation gives CASSVEVNRNTEAFF. Variable domain in full (rest from reference TRBV9 and TRBJ1-1): DSGVTQTPKHLITATGQRVTLRCSPRSGDLSVYWYQQSLDQGLQFLIQYYNGEERAKGNILERFSAQQFPDLHSELNLSSLELGDSALYFCASSVEVNRNTEAFFGQGTRLTVV.

The chain has TRBV6-1 and TRBJ2-5, with TRBD2 identical over 7 bases. The CDR3 is 15 residues long. The V and J ends lost 8 bases and 6 bases, in that order; junction bases with no gene match: 15. CDR1 is MNHNS, CDR2 SASEGT, per germline. Written as DNA, the CDR3 is TGTGCCAGCCTAAAGGCGGGAGCGTTCAGTCAGACCCAGTACTTC. It translates to CASLKAGAFSQTQYF.

This clone was recorded only once. The same CDR3 is also encoded by other DNA sequences in this sample. The V gene is TRBV6-5, the J gene TRBJ2-7; D might be TRBD2 (6 bases). The CDR3 consists of 13 residues. CDR1 MNHEY and CDR2 SVGAGI come from the germline V gene. V lost 6 bases and J 2 bases, leaving 11 bases between the germline ends. The chain's CDR3 is CASRTGSTYEQYF. The CDR3 DNA sequence: TGTGCCAGCAGAACCGGGAGCACCTACGAGCAGTACTTC.

This clone appeared once. V usage is TRBV4-1 and J usage is TRBJ2-1; TRBD2 matches at 16 bases. Germline V gene lookup returns CDR1 MGHRA and CDR2 YSYEKL. The CDR3 totals 20 residues. V dropped 4 bases and J dropped 8; count of bases not matched to a gene: 17. The CDR3 DNA is TGCGCCAGCAGCCGACATGGGACTAGCGGGAGGGCCAGTCTGTTCGATGAGCAGTTCTTC. This translates into CASSRHGTSGRASLFDEQFF.